This T cell receptor (beta chain) was found in a study of cytomegalovirus exposure and HLA in healthy donors. Study-level findings and limits: For most subjects, TCR beta sequences were reported to predict HLA-A and HLA-B alleles with accuracy.

This clone was seen only a few times. Antigen specificity is unknown. Regarding donors, all were healthy bone marrow donors. PCR employed 60 Vbeta and 13 Jbeta primers. This table comes from immunoSEQ multiplex PCR, and its TCRdb copy is limited to in-frame clones, with some not included. The table includes about 120,000 clones, more than 60% detected once. There are 13 residues in the CDR3. The germline V gene encodes CDR1 MNHNS and CDR2 SASEGT. The V gene end was trimmed by 6 bases and the J gene end by 7 bases; junction bases not matched to a gene: 5. Sequenced input: PBMCs. This receptor was identified in a man aged 40-50 years in good health and CMV-seropositive. The chain carries TRBV6-1 and TRBJ2-2, with 7 positions matching TRBD2. The CDR3: CASSAGGNGELFF. In DNA, the CDR3 is TGTGCCAGCAGCGCCGGGGGGAACGGGGAGCTGTTTTTT.